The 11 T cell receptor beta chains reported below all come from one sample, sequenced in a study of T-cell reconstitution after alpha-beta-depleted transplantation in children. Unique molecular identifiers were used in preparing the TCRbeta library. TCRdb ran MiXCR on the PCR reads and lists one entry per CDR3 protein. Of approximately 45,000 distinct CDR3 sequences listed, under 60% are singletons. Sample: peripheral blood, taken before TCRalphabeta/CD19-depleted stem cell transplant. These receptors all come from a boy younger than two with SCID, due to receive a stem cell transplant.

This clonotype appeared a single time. For the CDR3, the DNA is TGTGCCAGCAGTTTAGAAATCCCAGGCTCTGGGGCCAACGTCCTGACTTTC. This translates into CASSLEIPGSGANVLTF. The chain combines TRBV12-3 or TRBV12-4 with TRBJ2-6; D uncertain. V lost 1 base, J lost 0 bases, and 10 bases lay in between. The CDR3 covers 17 residues.

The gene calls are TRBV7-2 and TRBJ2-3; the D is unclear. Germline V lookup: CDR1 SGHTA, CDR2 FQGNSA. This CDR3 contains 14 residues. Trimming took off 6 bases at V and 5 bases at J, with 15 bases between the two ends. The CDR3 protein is CASRGQAVGDTQYF. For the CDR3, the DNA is TGTGCCAGCAGGGGTCAGGCCGTAGGAGATACGCAGTATTTT.

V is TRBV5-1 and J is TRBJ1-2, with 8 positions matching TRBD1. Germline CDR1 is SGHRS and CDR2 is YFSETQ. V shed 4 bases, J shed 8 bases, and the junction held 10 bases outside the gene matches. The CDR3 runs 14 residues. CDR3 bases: TGCGCCAGCAGCAGGGGGGGACAGGAGGAGGGCTACACCTTC. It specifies CASSRGGQEEGYTF.

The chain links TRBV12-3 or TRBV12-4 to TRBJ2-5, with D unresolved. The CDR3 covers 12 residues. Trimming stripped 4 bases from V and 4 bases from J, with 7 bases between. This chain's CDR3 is CASSSARETQYF. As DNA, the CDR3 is TGTGCCAGCAGTTCTGCCCGAGAGACCCAGTACTTC.

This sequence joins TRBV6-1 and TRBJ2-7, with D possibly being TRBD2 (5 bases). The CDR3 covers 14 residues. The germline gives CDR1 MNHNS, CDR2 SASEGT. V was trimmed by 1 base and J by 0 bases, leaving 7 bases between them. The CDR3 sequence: CASSEVRDSYEQYF. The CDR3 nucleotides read TGTGCCAGCAGTGAAGTCCGGGACTCCTACGAGCAGTACTTC.

CDR3 sequence: CASSPWTSGGATDTQYF. As DNA, the CDR3 is TGTGCCAGCAGTCCCTGGACTAGCGGGGGGGCCACAGATACGCAGTATTTT. The chain joins TRBV27 to TRBJ2-3; 15 bases are a match to TRBD2. This CDR3 has 17 amino acids. Germline assignment: CDR1 MNHEY and CDR2 SMNVEV (reference sequence). Losses at the gene ends were 5 bases for V and 2 bases for J; bases not matched to a gene: 5.

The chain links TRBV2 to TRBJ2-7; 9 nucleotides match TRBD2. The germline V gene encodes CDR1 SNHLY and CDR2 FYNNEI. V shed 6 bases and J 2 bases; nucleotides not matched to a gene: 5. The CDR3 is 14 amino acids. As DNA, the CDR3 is TGTGCCAGCAGCCTAGGCGGGGGGGCCTACGAGCAGTACTTC. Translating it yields CASSLGGGAYEQYF.

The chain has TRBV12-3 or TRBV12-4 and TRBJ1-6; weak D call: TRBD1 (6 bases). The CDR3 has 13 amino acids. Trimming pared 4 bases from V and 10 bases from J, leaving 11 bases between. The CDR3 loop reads CASSYPGESPLHF. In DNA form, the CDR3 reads TGTGCCAGCAGTTACCCAGGGGAGTCACCCCTCCACTTT.

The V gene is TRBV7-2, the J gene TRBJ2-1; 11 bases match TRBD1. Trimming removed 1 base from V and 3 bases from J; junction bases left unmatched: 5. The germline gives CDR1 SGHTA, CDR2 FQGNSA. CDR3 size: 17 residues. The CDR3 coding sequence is TGTGCCAGCAGCTTAGAAGTGGGGACAGGGGGCTACAATGAGCAGTTCTTC. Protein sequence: CASSLEVGTGGYNEQFF.

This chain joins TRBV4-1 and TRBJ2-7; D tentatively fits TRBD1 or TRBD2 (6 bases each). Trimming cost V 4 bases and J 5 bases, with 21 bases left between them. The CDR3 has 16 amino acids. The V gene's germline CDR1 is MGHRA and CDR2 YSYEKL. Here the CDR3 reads CASSPQGSGRGDEQYF. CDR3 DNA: TGCGCCAGCAGCCCCCAAGGTAGCGGAAGGGGGGACGAGCAGTACTTC.

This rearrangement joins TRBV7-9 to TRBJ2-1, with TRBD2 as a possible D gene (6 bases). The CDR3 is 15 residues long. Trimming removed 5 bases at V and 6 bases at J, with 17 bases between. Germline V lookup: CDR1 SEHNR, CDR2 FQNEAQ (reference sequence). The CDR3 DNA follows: TGTGCCAGCAGCGAAAGGGACTTAACTTTCAATGAGCAGTTCTTC. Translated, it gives CASSERDLTFNEQFF.